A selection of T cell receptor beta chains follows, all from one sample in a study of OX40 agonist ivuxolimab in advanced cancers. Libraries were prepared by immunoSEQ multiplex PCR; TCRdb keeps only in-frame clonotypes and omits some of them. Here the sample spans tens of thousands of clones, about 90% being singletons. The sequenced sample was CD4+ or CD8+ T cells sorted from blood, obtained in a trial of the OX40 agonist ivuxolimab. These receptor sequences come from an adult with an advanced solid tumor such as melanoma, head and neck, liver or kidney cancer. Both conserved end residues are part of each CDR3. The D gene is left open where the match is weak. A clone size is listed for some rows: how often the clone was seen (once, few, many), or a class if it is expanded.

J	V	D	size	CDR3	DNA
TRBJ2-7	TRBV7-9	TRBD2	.	CASSQGLAVEEQYF	TGTGCCAGCAGCCAGGGACTAGCGGTAGAGGAGCAGTACTTC
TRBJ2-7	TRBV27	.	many	CASSPRAGSPYEQYF	TGTGCCAGCAGTCCTCGCGCGGGTTCCCCCTACGAGCAGTACTTC
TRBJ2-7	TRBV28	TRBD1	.	CASSFRGTALTYEQYF	TGTGCCAGCAGTTTCCGTGGGACAGCCCTGACCTACGAGCAGTACTTC
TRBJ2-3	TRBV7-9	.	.	CASSLFTNTDTQYF	TGTGCCAGCAGCTTATTTACGAACACAGATACGCAGTATTTT
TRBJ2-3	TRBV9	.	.	CASSVAPSRTDTQYF	TGTGCCAGCAGCGTAGCCCCCTCCCGAACAGATACGCAGTATTTT
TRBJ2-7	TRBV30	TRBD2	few	CAWSLAGGPFYEQYF	TGTGCCTGGAGTCTAGCGGGAGGGCCTTTCTACGAGCAGTACTTC
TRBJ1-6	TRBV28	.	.	CASSLRFHLHF	TGTGCCAGCAGCCTAAGATTTCACCTCCACTTT
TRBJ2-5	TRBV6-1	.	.	CASSLWQGGETQYF	TGTGCCAGCTCCCTCTGGCAGGGCGGGGAGACCCAGTACTTC
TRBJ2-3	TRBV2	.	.	CASRKRDTDTQYF	TGTGCCAGCAGGAAGAGGGACACAGATACGCAGTATTTT
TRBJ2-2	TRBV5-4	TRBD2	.	CASSLAPSGMVGELFF	TGTGCCAGCAGCTTGGCCCCTAGCGGGATGGTCGGGGAGCTGTTTTTT
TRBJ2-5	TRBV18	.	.	CASSETGPGPPGETQYF	TGTGCCAGCTCAGAAACCGGTCCGGGACCTCCTGGGGAGACCCAGTACTTC
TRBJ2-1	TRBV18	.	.	CASSPGRYNEQFF	TGTGCCAGCTCACCGGGACGGTACAATGAGCAGTTCTTC
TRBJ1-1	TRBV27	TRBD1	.	CASSLGTVFPTEAFF	TGTGCCAGCAGTTTAGGGACAGTTTTTCCCACTGAAGCTTTCTTT
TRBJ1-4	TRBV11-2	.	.	CASSPITSDEKLFF	TGTGCCAGCAGCCCTATTACCTCCGATGAAAAACTGTTTTTT
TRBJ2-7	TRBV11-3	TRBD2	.	CASSSGTRPYEQYF	TGTGCCAGCAGCTCCGGGACTAGACCCTACGAGCAGTACTTC
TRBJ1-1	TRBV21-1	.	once	CASFWGENTEAFF	TGTGCCAGCTTCTGGGGGGAGAACACTGAAGCTTTCTTT
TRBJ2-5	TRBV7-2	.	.	CASSPRGETQYF	TGTGCCAGCTCCCCTCGAGGAGAGACCCAGTACTTC
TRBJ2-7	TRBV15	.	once	CATSRDRPSTHEQYF	TGTGCCACCAGCAGAGATAGGCCTAGCACCCACGAGCAGTACTTC